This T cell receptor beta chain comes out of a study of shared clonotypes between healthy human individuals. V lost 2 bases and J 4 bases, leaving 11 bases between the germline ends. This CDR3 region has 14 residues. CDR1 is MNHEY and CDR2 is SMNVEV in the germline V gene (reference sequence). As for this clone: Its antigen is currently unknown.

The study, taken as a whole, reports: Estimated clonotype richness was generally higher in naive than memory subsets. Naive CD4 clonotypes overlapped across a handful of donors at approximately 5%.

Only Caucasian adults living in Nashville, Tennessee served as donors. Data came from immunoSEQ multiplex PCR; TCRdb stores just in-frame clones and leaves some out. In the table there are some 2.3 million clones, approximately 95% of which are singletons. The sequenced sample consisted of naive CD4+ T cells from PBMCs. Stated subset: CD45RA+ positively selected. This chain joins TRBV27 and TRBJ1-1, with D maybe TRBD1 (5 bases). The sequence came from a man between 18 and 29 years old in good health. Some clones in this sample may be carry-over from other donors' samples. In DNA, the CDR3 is TGTGCCAGCAGTTTACCCAGGGAGGGCACTGAAGCTTTCTTT. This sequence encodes CASSLPREGTEAFF.